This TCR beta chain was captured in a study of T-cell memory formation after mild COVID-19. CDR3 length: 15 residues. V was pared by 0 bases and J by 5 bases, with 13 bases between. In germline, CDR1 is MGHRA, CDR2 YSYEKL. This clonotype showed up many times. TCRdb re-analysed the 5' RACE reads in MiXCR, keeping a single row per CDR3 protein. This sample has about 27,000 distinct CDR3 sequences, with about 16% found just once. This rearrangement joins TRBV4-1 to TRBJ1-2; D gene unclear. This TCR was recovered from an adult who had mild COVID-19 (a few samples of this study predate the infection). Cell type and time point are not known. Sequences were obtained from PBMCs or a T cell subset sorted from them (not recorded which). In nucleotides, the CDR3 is TGCGCCAGCAGCCAAGATGCGGGCGGGCAGTATGGCTACACCTTC. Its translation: CASSQDAGGQYGYTF.